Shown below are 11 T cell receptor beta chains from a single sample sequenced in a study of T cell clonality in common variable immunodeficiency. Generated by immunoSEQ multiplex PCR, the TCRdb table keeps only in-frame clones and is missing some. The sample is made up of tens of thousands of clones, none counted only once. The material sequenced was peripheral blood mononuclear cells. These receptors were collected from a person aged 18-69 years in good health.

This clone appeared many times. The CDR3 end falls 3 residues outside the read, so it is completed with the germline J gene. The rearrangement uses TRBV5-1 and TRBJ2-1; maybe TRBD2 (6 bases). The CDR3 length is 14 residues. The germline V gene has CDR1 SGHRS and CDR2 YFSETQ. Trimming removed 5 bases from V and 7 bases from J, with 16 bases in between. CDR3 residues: CASREAGSWNEQFF. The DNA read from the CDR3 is TGCGCCAGCAGAGAGGCGGGAAGCTGGAATGAG.

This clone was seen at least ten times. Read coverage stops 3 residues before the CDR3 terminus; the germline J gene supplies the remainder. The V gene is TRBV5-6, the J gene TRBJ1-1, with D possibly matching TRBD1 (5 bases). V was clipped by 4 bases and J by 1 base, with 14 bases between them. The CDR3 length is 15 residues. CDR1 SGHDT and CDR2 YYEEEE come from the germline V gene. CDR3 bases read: TGTGCCAGCAGCGTAGGGGTGAGGTGGAACACTGAA. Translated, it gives CASSVGVRWNTE. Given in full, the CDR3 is CASSVGVRWNTEAFF.

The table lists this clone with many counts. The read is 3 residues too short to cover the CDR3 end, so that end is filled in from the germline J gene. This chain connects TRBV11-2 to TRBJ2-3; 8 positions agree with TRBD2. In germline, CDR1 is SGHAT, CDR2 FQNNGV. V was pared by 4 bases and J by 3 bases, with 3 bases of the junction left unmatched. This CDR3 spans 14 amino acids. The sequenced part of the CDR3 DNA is TGTGCCAGCAGCTCCAGCGGGAGTACAGATACG. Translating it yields CASSSSGSTDT. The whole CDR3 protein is CASSSSGSTDTQYF.

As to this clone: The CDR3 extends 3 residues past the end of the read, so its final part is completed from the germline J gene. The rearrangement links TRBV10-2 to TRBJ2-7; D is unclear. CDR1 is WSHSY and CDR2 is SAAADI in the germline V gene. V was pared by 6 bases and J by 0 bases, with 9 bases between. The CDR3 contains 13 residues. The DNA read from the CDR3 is TGCGCCAGCAGCCCCGATAGCTCCTACGAG. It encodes CASSPDSSYE. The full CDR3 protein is CASSPDSSYEQYF.

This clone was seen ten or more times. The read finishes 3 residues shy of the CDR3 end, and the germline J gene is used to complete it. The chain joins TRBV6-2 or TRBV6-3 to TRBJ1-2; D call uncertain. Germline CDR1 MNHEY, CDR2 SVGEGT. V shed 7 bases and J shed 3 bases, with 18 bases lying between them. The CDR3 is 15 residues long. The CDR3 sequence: CASTKDSYRDYGYTF. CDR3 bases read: TGTGCCAGCACTAAGGACTCTTACCGGGACTATGGC.

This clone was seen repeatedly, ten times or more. This CDR3 reads CASSQGTANEKLFF. CDR3 DNA, as far as it was read: TGCGCCAGCAGCCAAGGGACAGCTAATGAAAAA. This sequence joins TRBV5-1 and TRBJ1-4; TRBD1 agrees at 7 bases. The CDR3 end lies 3 residues beyond the end of the read and is filled in from the germline J gene. V trimming: 4 bases; J trimming: 3 bases; junction bases outside the gene matches: 3. The germline CDR1 and CDR2 sequences are SGHRS and YFSETQ. The CDR3 runs 14 residues.

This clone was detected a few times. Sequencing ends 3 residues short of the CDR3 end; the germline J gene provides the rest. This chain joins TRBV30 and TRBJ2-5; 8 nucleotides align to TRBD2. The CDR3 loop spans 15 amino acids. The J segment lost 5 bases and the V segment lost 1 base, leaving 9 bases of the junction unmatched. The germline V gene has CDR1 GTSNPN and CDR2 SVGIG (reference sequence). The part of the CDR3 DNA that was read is TGTGCCTGGAGTGCAGTGGCGGGAGGCCCGGAGACC. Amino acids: CAWSAVAGGPET. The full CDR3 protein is CAWSAVAGGPETQYF. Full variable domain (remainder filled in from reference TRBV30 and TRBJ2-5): SQTIHQWPATLVQPVGSPLSLECTVEGTSNPNLYWYRQAAGRGLQLLFYSVGIGQISSEVPQNLSASRPQDRQFILSSKKLLLSDSGFYLCAWSAVAGGPETQYFGPGTRLLVL.

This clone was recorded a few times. The sequenced part of the CDR3 DNA is TGTGCCAGCAGCTTAGGGCGTACAGGGGGCGTCGGTGGC. This sequence encodes CASSLGRTGGVGG. The full CDR3 reads CASSLGRTGGVGGYTF. This sequence joins TRBV7-8 and TRBJ1-2; 9 positions agree with TRBD1. Read data end 3 residues before the CDR3 end; the end is taken from the germline J gene. Germline V gene data show CDR1 as SGHVS and CDR2 as FQNEAQ. The CDR3 totals 16 residues. V was pared by 1 base and J by 7 bases, with 10 bases of the junction left unmatched.

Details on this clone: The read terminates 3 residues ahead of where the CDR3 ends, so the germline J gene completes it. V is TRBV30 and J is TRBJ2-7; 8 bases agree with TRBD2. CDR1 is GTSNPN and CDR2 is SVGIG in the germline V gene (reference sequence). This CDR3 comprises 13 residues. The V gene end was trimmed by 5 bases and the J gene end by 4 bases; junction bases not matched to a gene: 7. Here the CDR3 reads CAWAEREPYEQYF. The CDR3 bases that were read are TGTGCCTGGGCCGAGCGGGAGCCTTACGAG.

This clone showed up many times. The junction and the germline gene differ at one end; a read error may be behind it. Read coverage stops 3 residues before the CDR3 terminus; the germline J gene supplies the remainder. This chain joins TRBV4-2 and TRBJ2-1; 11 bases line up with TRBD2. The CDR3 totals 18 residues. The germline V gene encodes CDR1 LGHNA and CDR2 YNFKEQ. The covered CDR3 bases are TGCGCCAGAAACGGACTAGCGGGCCTTCGGAGCTCCTACAATGAG. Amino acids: CARNGLAGLRSSYNE. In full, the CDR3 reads CARNGLAGLRSSYNEQFF.

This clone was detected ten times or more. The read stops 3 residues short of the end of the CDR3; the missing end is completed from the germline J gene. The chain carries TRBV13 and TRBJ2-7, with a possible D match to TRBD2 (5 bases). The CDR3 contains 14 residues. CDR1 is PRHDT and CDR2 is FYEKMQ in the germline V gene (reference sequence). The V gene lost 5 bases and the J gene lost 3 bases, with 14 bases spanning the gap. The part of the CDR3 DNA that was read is TGTGCCAGCAGCGGACTGGGAACCCTCTACGAG. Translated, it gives CASSGLGTLYE. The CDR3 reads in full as CASSGLGTLYEQYF.